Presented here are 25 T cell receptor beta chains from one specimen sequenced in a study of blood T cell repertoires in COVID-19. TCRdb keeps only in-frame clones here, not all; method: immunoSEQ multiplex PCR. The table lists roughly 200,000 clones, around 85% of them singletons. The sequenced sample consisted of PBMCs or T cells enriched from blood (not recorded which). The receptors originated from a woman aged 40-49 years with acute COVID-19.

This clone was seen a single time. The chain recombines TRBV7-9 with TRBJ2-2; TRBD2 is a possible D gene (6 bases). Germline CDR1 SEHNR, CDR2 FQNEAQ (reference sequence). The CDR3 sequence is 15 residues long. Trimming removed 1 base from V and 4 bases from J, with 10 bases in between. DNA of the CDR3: TGTGCCAGCAGCTTAGGTGCTAGCGCCACCGGGGAGCTGTTTTTT. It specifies CASSLGASATGELFF.

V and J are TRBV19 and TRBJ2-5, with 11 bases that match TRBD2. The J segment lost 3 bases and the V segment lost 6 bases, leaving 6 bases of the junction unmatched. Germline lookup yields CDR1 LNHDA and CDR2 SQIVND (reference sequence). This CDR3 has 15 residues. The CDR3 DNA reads TGTGCCAGTAGGGCGAGGGGACTAGCGGAAGAGACCCAGTACTTC. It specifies CASRARGLAEETQYF.

The CDR3 sequence is CASSSGSANEQFF. The CDR3 DNA follows: TGTGCCAGCAGTAGCGGGAGCGCAAATGAGCAGTTCTTC. The gene calls are TRBV7-8 and TRBJ2-1; 9 bases fit TRBD2. V trimming: 6 bases; J trimming: 7 bases; junction bases outside the gene matches: 4. Looked up from germline, CDR1 is SGHVS and CDR2 is FQNEAQ. The CDR3 is 13 residues long.

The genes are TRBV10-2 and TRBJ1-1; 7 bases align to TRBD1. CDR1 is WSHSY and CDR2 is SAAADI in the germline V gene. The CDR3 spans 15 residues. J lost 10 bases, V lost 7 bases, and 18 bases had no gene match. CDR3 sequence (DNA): TGCGCCAGCACCCCACGGGACAGACAGATTCTTGGAGCTTTCTTT. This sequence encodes CASTPRDRQILGAFF.

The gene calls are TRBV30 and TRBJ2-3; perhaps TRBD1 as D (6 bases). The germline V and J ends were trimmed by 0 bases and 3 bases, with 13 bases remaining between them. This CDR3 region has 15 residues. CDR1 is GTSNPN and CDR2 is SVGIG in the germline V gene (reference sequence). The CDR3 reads CAWSVLGADTDTQYF. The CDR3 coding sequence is TGTGCCTGGAGTGTTCTGGGGGCGGATACAGATACGCAGTATTTT.

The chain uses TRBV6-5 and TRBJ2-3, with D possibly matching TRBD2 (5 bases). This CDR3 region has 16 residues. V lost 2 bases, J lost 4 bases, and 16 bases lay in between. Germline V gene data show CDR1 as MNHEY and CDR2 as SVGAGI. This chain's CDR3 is CASSYLSGAGADTQYF. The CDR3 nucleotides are TGTGCCAGCAGTTACCTCAGCGGAGCAGGCGCAGATACGCAGTATTTT.

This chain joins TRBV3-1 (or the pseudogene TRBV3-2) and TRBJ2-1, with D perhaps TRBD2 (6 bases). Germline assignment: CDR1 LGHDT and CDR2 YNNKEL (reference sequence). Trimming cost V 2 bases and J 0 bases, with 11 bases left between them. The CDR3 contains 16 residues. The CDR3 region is CASSQRDFSSYNEQFF. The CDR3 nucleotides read TGTGCCAGCAGCCAAAGGGACTTTAGCTCCTACAATGAGCAGTTCTTC.

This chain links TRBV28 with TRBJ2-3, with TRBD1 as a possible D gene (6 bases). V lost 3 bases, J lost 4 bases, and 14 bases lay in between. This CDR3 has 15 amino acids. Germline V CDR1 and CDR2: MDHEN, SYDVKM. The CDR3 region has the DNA TGTGCCAGCAGTTTCGTAGGGGGTAGGGCAGATACGCAGTATTTT. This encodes CASSFVGGRADTQYF.

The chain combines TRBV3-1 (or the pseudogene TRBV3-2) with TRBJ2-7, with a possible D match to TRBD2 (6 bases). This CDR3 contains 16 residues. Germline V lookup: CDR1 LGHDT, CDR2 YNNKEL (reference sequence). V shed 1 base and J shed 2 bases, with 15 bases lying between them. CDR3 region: CASSQGWRAKAYEQYF. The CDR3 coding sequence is TGTGCCAGCAGCCAAGGGTGGAGGGCCAAAGCCTACGAGCAGTACTTC.

Here the CDR3 DNA reads TGTGCCAGCAGTCCAGGGGACCACTCCTACGAGCAGTACTTC. Translating it yields CASSPGDHSYEQYF. V usage is TRBV25-1 and J usage is TRBJ2-7; possibly TRBD1 for D (6 bases). The CDR3 consists of 14 residues. The ends were cut back, 5 bases at V and 0 bases at J, with 11 bases in the middle. Germline loops: CDR1 MGHDK, CDR2 SYGVNS.

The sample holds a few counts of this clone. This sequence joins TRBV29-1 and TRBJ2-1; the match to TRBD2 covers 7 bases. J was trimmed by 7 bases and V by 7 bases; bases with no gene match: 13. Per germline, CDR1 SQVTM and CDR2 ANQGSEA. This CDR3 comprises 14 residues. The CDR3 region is CSALRGGGGNEQFF. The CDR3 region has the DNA TGCAGCGCCCTGCGTGGGGGGGGAGGGAATGAGCAGTTCTTC.

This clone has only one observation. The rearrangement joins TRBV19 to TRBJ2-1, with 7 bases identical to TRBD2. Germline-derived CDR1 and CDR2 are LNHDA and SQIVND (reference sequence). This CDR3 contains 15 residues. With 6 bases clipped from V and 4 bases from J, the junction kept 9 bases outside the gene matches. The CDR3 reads CASSPRLAWYNEQFF. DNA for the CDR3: TGTGCCAGTAGCCCTAGACTAGCATGGTACAATGAGCAGTTCTTC.

CDR3 amino acids: CASSVQGNYGYTF. The CDR3 bases are TGTGCCAGCAGTGTCCAGGGGAACTATGGCTACACCTTC. The V and J genes are TRBV28 and TRBJ1-2; D possibly corresponds to TRBD1 (6 bases). Trimming cost V 5 bases and J 2 bases, with 9 bases left between them. There are 13 residues in the CDR3. The germline V gene encodes CDR1 MDHEN and CDR2 SYDVKM.

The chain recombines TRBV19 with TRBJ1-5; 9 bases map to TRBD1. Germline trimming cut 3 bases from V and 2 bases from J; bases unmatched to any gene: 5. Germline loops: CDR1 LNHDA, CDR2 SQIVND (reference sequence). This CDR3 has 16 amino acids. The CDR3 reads CASSITDRGRNQPQHF. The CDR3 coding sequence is TGTGCCAGTAGTATTACGGACAGGGGACGCAATCAGCCCCAGCATTTT.

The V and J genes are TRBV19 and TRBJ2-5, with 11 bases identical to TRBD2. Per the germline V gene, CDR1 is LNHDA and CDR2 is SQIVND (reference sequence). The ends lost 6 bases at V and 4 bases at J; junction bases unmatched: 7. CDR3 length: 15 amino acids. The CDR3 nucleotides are TGTGCCAGTAGCCGGGGGCTAGCGGGAGGAGAGACCCAGTACTTC. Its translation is CASSRGLAGGETQYF.

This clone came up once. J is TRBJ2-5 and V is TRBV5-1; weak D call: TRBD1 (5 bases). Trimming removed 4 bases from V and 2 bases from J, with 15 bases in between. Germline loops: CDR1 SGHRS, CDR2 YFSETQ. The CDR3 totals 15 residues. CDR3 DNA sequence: TGCGCCAGCAGCCCGCGGACACTCCAACAAGAGACCCAGTACTTC. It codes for CASSPRTLQQETQYF.

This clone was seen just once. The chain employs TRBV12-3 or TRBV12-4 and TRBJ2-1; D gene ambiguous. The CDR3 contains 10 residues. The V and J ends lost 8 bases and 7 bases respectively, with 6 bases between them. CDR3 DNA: TGTGCCAGCGCTCGGAATGAGCAGTTCTTC. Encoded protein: CASARNEQFF.

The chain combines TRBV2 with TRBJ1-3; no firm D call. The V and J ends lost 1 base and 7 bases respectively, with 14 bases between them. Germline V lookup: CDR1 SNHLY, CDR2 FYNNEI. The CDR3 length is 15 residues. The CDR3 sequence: CASSEVDEVVNTIYF. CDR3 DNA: TGTGCCAGCAGTGAAGTGGATGAGGTGGTGAACACCATATATTTT.

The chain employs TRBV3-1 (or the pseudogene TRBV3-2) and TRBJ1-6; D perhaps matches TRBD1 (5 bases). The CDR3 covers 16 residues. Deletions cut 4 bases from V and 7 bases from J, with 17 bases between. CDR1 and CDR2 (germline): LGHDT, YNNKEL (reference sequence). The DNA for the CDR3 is TGTGCCAGCAGCCGCCCAAGTGAAGGGGCCAATTCACCCCTCCACTTT. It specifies CASSRPSEGANSPLHF.

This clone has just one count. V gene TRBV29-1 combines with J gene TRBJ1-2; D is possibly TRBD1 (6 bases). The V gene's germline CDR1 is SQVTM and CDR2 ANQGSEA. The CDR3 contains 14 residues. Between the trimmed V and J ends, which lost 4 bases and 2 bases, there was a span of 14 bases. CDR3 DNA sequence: TGCAGCGTTGGACAGGATGGGATCAACTATGGCTACACCTTC. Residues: CSVGQDGINYGYTF.

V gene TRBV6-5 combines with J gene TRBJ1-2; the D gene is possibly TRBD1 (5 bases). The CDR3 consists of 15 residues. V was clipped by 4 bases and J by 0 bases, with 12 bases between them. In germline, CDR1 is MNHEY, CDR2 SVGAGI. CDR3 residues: CASSSQRGTNYGYTF. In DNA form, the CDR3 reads TGTGCCAGCAGTTCGCAGCGGGGCACTAACTATGGCTACACCTTC.

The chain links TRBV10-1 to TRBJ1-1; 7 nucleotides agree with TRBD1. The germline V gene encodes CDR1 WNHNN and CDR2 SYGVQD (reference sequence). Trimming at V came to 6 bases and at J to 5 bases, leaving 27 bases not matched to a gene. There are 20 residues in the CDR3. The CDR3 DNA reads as TGCGCCAGCAGCCCCTCACGTGGACAGGACCAATTTTTTACGGGGACTGAAGCTTTCTTT. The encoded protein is CASSPSRGQDQFFTGTEAFF.

In nucleotides, the CDR3 is TGTGCCAGCTCACTCGACCCGGGACAGGGTATTCTCAACGGGGAGCTGTTTTTT. As protein: CASSLDPGQGILNGELFF. The chain recombines TRBV18 with TRBJ2-2; 9 bases align to TRBD1. CDR1 and CDR2 from the germline V gene are KGHSH and LQKENI. The CDR3 spans 18 residues. V gave up 4 bases and J gave up 7 bases; unmatched junction bases: 16.

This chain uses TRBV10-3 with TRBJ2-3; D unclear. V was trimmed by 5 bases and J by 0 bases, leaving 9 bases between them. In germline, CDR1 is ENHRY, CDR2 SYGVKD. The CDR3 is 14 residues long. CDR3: CAISSSGSTDTQYF. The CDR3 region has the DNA TGTGCCATCAGTTCCTCGGGTAGCACAGATACGCAGTATTTT.

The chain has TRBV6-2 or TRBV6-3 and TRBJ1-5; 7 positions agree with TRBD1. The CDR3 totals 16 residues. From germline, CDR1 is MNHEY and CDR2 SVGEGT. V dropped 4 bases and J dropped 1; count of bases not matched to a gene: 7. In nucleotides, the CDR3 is TGTGCCAGCAGTTTTCTGGACAGGATGAGCAATCAGCCCCAGCATTTT. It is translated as CASSFLDRMSNQPQHF.